The clone carrying this T cell receptor (beta chain) was seen a few times. These data come from a study of blood T cells in healthy people across ages. The length of the CDR3 is 15 residues. Germline assignment: CDR1 SGHRS and CDR2 YFSETQ. Trimming left V 2 bases short and J 6 bases short, with 15 bases between. Through a sample-barcoded 5' primer and a J-beta primer mix, a second PCR was run for about 6 to 11 cycles. Researchers report that a template-switch adaptor with 12 random nucleotides tagged each cDNA molecule. TCRdb processed the 5' RACE reads anew with MiXCR; each CDR3 protein has one entry. Found here are roughly 720,000 distinct CDR3 sequences, about 48% of them singletons; the top ten hold approximately 40%. Every participating donor contributed about 10 milliliters of peripheral blood through a draw. Each sample provided at least 5.5 micrograms of extracted total RNA.

This rearrangement joins TRBV5-1 to TRBJ1-5, with D perhaps matching TRBD1 (6 bases). This TCR was recovered from an older man in good health. Sequences were obtained from blood. The CDR3 spells CASSLDGGAGQPQHF. Here the CDR3 DNA reads TGCGCCAGCAGCTTAGATGGGGGGGCCGGTCAGCCCCAGCATTTT.